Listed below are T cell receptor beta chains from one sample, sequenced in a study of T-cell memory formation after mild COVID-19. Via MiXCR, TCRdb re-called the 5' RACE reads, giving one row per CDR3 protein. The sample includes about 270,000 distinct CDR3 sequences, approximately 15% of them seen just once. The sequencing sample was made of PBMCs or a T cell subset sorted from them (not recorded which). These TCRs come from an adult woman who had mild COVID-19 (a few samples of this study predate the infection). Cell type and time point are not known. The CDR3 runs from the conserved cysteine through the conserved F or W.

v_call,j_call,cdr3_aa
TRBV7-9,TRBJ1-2,CASSLGSQVNYGYTF
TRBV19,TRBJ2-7,CASTRGRDSYEQYF
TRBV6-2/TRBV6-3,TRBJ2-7,CASSNLQRDRTYEQYF
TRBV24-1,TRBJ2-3,CATQGDGTDTQYF
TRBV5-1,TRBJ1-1,CASRQDSSMAFF
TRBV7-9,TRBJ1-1,CASNRDINTEAFF
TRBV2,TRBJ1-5,CASSIPRGEDQPQHF
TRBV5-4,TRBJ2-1,CASSPHLGAQFF
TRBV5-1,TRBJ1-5,CASSEGQGGSQPQHF
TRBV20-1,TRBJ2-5,CSARPETGRETQYF
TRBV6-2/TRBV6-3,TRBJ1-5,CASSYSTAGNQPQHF
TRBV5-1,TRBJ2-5,CASRDPRRETQYF
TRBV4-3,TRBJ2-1,CASSQETGGYNEQFF
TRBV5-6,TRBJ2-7,CASSPQGFSYEQYF
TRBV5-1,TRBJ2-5,CASSPAGGVQETQYF
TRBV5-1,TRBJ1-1,CASSYTVNTEAFF
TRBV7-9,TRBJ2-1,CASAFESLGNEQFF
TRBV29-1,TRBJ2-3,CSVGGGTSISDTQYF
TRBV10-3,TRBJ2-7,CAISDRVYEQYF
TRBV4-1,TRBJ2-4,CASRPGDKNIQYF
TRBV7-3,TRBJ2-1,CASSQTSPSEQFF
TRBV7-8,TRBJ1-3,CASSPFWGTGNTIYF
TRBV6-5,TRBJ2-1,CASSYPTRYGEQFF
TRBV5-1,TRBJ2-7,CASSFGDIYEQYF
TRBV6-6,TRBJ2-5,CASSYSPESVRPQETQYF
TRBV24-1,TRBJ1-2,CATSDPEAVGYTF
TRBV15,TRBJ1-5,CATSLSLGPFGFNRQPQHF